A selection of T cell receptor beta chains follows, all from one sample in a study of blood T cell repertoires in COVID-19. Clones were sequenced by immunoSEQ multiplex PCR, and TCRdb holds only the in-frame ones, with some missing. The sample records roughly 250,000 clones, about 86% being singletons. The sample comprised peripheral blood. The receptor source for this set is a person in their 70s with COVID-19, enrolled during active disease. Both conserved end residues are part of each CDR3. D genes are given only for firm matches. Size tells how often a clone was seen (once, few, many) or the class of an expanded clone, and some rows leave it out.

abundance	j_gene	v_gene	d_gene	CDR3nt	CDR3aa
.	TRBJ1-1	TRBV18	.	TGTGCCAGCTCACCAGGGGGCTCGAACACTGAAGCTTTCTTT	CASSPGGSNTEAFF
.	TRBJ2-5	TRBV5-1	TRBD1	TGCGCCAGCAGTAGGGGACAGGGGAGGGAGACCCAGTACTTC	CASSRGQGRETQYF
.	TRBJ2-7	TRBV28	.	TGTGCCAGCAGAAGGGCCCGACAGAGCTCCTACGAGCAGTACTTC	CASRRARQSSYEQYF
.	TRBJ2-1	TRBV5-8	TRBD1	TGTGCCAGCAGCTCAGGGACAGGGGGATTCTGGAACAATGAGCAGTTCTTC	CASSSGTGGFWNNEQFF
.	TRBJ2-7	TRBV5-1	.	TGCGCCAGCAGCTCACAGGGTTTGCAGTACTTC	CASSSQGLQYF
.	TRBJ2-5	TRBV7-8	TRBD2	TGTGCCAGCAGCTTAGCGGTAGGAGGTTTCGGGGGGGAGATCAAGGAGACCCAGTACTTC	CASSLAVGGFGGEIKETQYF
.	TRBJ2-1	TRBV6-5	TRBD2	TGTGCCAGCAGGACGACGGGACTAGCGGGAGGTAGTACGTTCTTC	CASRTTGLAGGSTFF
.	TRBJ1-5	TRBV2	.	TGTGCCAGCAGTCGACAGTATAGCAATCAGCCCCAGCATTTT	CASSRQYSNQPQHF
.	TRBJ1-5	TRBV4-3	TRBD1	TGCGCCAGCAGCCAAGAATGGACAGGGCCCAATCAGCCCCAGCATTTT	CASSQEWTGPNQPQHF
once	TRBJ1-1	TRBV29-1	.	TGCAGCGTTGATAAGGGGTTAGGCACTGAAGCTTTCTTT	CSVDKGLGTEAFF
.	TRBJ2-7	TRBV6-5	.	TGTGCCAGCACCCCGAGGGCAGATGCCGAGCAGTACTTC	CASTPRADAEQYF
.	TRBJ1-3	TRBV6-5	TRBD1	TGTGCCACCTCGGGACAGCCCAGCTCTGGAAACACCATATATTTT	CATSGQPSSGNTIYF
.	TRBJ1-1	TRBV11-2	.	TGTGCCAGCAGCTTAGGTCGGACTGAAGCTTTCTTT	CASSLGRTEAFF
.	TRBJ2-7	TRBV28	.	TGTGCCAGCAGTCTCTTGGACAGCGTCTACGAGCAGTACTTC	CASSLLDSVYEQYF
.	TRBJ2-7	TRBV5-1	TRBD1	TGCGCCAGCAGCCCGGGACAGGGGCTCTACGAGCAGTACTTC	CASSPGQGLYEQYF
.	TRBJ2-7	TRBV5-6	.	TGTGCCAGCATTCCACAGGGTCGGTCCTACGAGCAGTACTTC	CASIPQGRSYEQYF
.	TRBJ2-7	TRBV5-4	TRBD1	TGTGCCAGCAGCTCCGGGACAGGGGTTTCATCCTCCGAGCAGTACTTC	CASSSGTGVSSSEQYF
.	TRBJ1-4	TRBV27	.	TGTGCCAGCAGTCAGCGTCCCGGACATTTGGCTAATGAAAAACTGTTTTTT	CASSQRPGHLANEKLFF
.	TRBJ2-2	TRBV4-3	.	TGCGCCAGCAGCCAAGAGGCAGGCTCGAACACCGGGGAGCTGTTTTTT	CASSQEAGSNTGELFF
.	TRBJ2-1	TRBV6-4	.	TGTGCCAGCAGTGGACCCGGGGATGAGCAGTTCTTC	CASSGPGDEQFF
.	TRBJ2-1	TRBV5-4	.	TGTGCCAGCAGCTTGTCTCAGGGGAGTTACAATGAGCAGTTCTTC	CASSLSQGSYNEQFF
.	TRBJ1-6	TRBV6-5	TRBD1	TGTGCCAGCAGTTCCCGGGACAGAATTTCACCCCTCCACTTT	CASSSRDRISPLHF
once	TRBJ2-3	TRBV5-5	.	TGTGCCAGCAGCTTGGCGTCCTCTACGCAGTATTTT	CASSLASSTQYF
once	TRBJ1-6	TRBV19	TRBD1	TGTGCCAGTAGTATAAATCCGGGACAGTCAAATTCACCCCTCCACTTT	CASSINPGQSNSPLHF
.	TRBJ1-1	TRBV18	.	TGTGCCAGCTCACCACTCCGGGACACTTTGAACACTGAAGCTTTCTTT	CASSPLRDTLNTEAFF
once	TRBJ1-2	TRBV5-1	.	TGCGCCAGCAGCCCTAACACAGGGTTAAGCTATGGCTACACCTTC	CASSPNTGLSYGYTF
.	TRBJ1-2	TRBV18	.	TGTGCCAGCTCACCCGCCGGGTTCGATGGCTACACCTTC	CASSPAGFDGYTF